This TCR beta chain is from a study of T cells in Graves' hyperthyroidism and ophthalmopathy. It was RNA transcripts that yielded the amplified TCR beta CDR3 regions. HTBI primers were used for first-round RT-PCR of the TCR CDR3. TCRdb recomputed calls from the multiplex PCR reads with MiXCR, one row per CDR3 protein. The top ten clones hold roughly 6.2% of a sample with hundreds of thousands of distinct CDR3 sequences, about 15% of them seen once. V dropped 3 bases and J dropped 10 bases, with 6 bases sitting between them. The germline CDR1 and CDR2 sequences are LGHDT and YNNKEL (reference sequence). This CDR3 region has 10 residues. General study findings and limits: Most thyroid clonotypes that were expanded above 0.001 also turned up in blood.

This clonotype was observed many times. No antigen is known for it. The gene calls are TRBV3-1 and TRBJ2-5; D gene unclear. The sample consisted of blood. This clonotype was sampled from a woman aged 30 to 39 with Graves' hyperthyroidism that later progressed to Graves' ophthalmopathy. CDR3 DNA: TGTGCCAGCAGCCAGGGCGACCAGTACTTC. The encoded protein is CASSQGDQYF.